This T cell receptor (beta chain) appears in the sequencing data of a study of blood T cell repertoires in COVID-19. CDR3 length: 14 amino acids. V lost 2 bases to trimming and J lost 5 bases; unmatched junction nucleotides: 5. Germline V gene lookup returns CDR1 SGDLS and CDR2 YYNGEE. This clone was detected a few times. The table came from immunoSEQ multiplex PCR; TCRdb's copy has only in-frame clones and leaves some out. There are about 190,000 clones in the sample; around 79% occur only once, and 13% lies in the top ten. Sequencing was carried out using peripheral blood. This sequence originates from a man aged 50 to 60 who had recovered from COVID-19. The gene calls are TRBV9 and TRBJ2-3; 7 nucleotides agree with TRBD2. The CDR3 protein is CASSVKREGDTQYF. The CDR3 DNA follows: TGTGCCAGCAGCGTCAAGCGGGAAGGAGATACGCAGTATTTT.